The entry below describes one T cell receptor beta chain. The sample originates from a study of Ad26.COV2.S vaccination and SARS-CoV-2 variants. About the research overall: Dosing was one shot or two shots 56 days apart.

Some clones are missing from TCRdb's copy, which holds only in-frame ones; the method was immunoSEQ multiplex PCR. The table includes 250,000 or so clones, about 83% detected once. Treatment in this sample: approximately 18 received Ad26.COV2.S at low or high dose, single or two shots; about 5 received placebo; per-sample allocation not given. Day 63 following the first vaccine or placebo injection was when the samples were taken. V was trimmed by 1 base and J by 1 base, leaving 17 bases between them. The CDR3 has 17 residues. CDR1 LGHNT and CDR2 FRNRAP come from the germline V gene. The gene calls are TRBV12-5 and TRBJ2-7, with a weak D call TRBD1 (7 bases). The sample consisted of peripheral blood, taken in a trial of Ad26.COV2.S vaccine versus placebo. The clonotype comes from a person aged 18-60 years who received the Ad26.COV2.S COVID-19 vaccine or a placebo. CDR3 coding DNA: TGTGCTAGTGGTTTGGCGGGACAGTGGGGGGAGTCCTACGAGCAGTACTTC. Its protein product is CASGLAGQWGESYEQYF. The full variable domain, completed using reference TRBV12-5 and TRBJ2-7, is DARVTQTPRHKVTEMGQEVTMRCQPILGHNTVFWYRQTMMQGLELLAYFRNRAPLDDSGMPKDRFSAEMPDATLATLKIQPSEPRDSAVYFCASGLAGQWGESYEQYFGPGTRLTVT.